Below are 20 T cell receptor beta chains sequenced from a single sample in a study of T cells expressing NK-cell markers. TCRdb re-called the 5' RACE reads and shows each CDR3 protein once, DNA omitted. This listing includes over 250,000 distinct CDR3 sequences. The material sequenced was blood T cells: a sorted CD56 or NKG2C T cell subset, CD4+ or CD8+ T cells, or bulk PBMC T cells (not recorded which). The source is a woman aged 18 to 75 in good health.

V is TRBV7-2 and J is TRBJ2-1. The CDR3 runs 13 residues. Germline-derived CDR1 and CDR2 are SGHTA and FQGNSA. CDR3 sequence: CANSRSSYNEQFF.

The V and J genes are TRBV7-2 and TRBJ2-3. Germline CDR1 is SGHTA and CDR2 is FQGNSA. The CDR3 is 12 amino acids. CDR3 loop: CASSFTSDTQYF.

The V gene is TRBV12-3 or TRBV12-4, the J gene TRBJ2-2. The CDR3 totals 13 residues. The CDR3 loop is CASSSYSDGELFF.

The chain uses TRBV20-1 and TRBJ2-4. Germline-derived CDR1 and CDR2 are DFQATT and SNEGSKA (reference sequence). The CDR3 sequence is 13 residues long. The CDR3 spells CSARDFLKNIQYF.

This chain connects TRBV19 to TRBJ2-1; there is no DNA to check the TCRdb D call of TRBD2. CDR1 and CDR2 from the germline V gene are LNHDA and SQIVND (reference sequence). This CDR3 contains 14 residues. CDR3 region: CASSIYSGGGEQFF. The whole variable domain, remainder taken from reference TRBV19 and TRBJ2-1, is DGGITQSPKYLFRKEGQNVTLSCEQNLNHDAMYWYRQDPGQGLRLIYYSQIVNDFQKGDIAEGYSVSREKKESFPLTVTSAQKNPTAFYLCASSIYSGGGEQFFGPGTRLTVL.

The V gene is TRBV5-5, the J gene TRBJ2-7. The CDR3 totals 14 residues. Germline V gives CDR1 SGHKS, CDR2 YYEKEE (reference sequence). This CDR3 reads CASSSGRVAYEQYF.

This CDR3 reads CAISESTVHTGELFF. The chain employs TRBV10-3 and TRBJ2-2. The CDR3 length is 15 residues. Germline CDR1 is ENHRY and CDR2 is SYGVKD.

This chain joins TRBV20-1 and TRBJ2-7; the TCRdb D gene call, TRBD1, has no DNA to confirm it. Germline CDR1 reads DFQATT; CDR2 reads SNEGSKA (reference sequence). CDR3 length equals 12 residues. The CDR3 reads CSADERGNEQYF.

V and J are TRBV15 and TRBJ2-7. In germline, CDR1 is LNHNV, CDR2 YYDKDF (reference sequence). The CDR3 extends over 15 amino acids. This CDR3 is CATSRDRRASYEQYF.

This chain's CDR3 is CSARDLFRAGGGNEQFF. The V call is TRBV20-1, the J call TRBJ2-1; TCRdb designates TRBD2, a call that cannot be tested without DNA. The CDR3 is made up of 17 amino acids. Germline V gene data show CDR1 as DFQATT and CDR2 as SNEGSKA (reference sequence).

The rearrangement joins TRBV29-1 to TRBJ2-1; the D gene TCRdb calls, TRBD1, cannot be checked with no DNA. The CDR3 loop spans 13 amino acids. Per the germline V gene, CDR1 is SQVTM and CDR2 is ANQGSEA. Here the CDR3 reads CSVASGRGTEQFF.

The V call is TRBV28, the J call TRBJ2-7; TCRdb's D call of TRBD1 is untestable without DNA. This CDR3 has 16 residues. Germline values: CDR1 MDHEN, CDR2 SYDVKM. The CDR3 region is CASRTMTVVRSYEQYF.

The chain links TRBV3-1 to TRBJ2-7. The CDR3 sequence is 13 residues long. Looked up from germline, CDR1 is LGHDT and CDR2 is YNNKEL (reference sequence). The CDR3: CASSQGRKYEQYF.

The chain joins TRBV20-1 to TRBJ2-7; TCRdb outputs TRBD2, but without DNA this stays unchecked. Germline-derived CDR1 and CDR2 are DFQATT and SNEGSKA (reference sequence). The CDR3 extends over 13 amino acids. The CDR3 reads CSASLAGVGEQYF.

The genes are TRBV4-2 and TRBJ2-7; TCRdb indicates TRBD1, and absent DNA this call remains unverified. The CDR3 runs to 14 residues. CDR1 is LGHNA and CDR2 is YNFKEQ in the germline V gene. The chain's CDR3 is CASSQSLQGDEQYF.

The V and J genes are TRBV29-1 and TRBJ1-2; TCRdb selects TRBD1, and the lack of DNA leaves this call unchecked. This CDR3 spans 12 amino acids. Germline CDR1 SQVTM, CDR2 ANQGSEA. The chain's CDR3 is CSVVYRDYGYTF.

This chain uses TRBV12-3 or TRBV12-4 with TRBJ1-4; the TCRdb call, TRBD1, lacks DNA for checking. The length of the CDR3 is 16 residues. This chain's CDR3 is CASSSGDLATNEKLFF.

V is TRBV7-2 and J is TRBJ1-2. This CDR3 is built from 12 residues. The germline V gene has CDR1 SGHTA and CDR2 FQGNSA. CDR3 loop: CASSLVAGSYTF.

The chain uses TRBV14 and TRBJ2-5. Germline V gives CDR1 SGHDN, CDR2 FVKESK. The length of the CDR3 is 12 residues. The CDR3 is CASSPTAETQYF. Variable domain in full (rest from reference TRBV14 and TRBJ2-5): EAGVTQFPSHSVIEKGQTVTLRCDPISGHDNLYWYRRVMGKEIKFLLHFVKESKQDESGMPNNRFLAERTGGTYSTLKVQPAELEDSGVYFCASSPTAETQYFGPGTRLLVL.

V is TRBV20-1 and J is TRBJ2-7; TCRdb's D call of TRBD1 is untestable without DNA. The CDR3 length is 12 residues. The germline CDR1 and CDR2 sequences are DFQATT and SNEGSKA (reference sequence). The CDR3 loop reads CSARAGEYEQYF.